The 29 T cell receptor beta chains in this list originate from one sample, sequenced in a study of cytomegalovirus exposure and HLA in healthy donors. Researchers ran the PCR with 60 Vbeta and 13 Jbeta primers. Assay: immunoSEQ multiplex PCR; the TCRdb copy retains only in-frame clones and omits some. The sample has about 140,000 clones, more than 75% seen once. The sequenced sample consisted of PBMCs. These receptors all stem from a female donor in good health and CMV-seronegative.

This chain connects TRBV5-6 to TRBJ1-2, with a weak D call TRBD1 (5 bases). The CDR3 covers 15 residues. The germline V gene has CDR1 SGHDT and CDR2 YYEEEE. V was trimmed by 4 bases and J by 7 bases, leaving 20 bases between them. The CDR3 here is CASSQDSRLGRGYTF. The CDR3 DNA sequence: TGTGCCAGCAGCCAGGATTCCAGGTTGGGGCGTGGCTACACCTTC.

The CDR3 nucleotides read TGTGCCAGCAGTTCCCAGGGCGGGGGGGCCGGGACCCAGTACTTC. Translated, it gives CASSSQGGGAGTQYF. The rearrangement links TRBV27 to TRBJ2-5, with 9 positions matching TRBD2. Germline-derived CDR1 and CDR2 are MNHEY and SMNVEV (reference sequence). The CDR3 spans 15 residues. V dropped 4 bases and J dropped 7; count of bases not matched to a gene: 10.

Written as DNA, the CDR3 is TGTGCCAGTAGTAAGAGGGACAGGGAAGATCAGCCCCAGCATTTT. This codes for CASSKRDREDQPQHF. The chain links TRBV19 to TRBJ1-5; the match to TRBD1 covers 9 bases. Germline values: CDR1 LNHDA, CDR2 SQIVND (reference sequence). This CDR3 spans 15 amino acids. J gave up 5 bases and V 4 bases, and 6 bases lay outside the gene matches.

The V call is TRBV5-1, the J call TRBJ1-5; a weak D match, TRBD1 (5 bases). The CDR3 consists of 13 residues. Trimming pared 0 bases from V and 5 bases from J, leaving 6 bases between. Germline CDR1 is SGHRS and CDR2 is YFSETQ. This CDR3 reads CASSLGQHQPQHF. The CDR3 DNA reads as TGCGCCAGCAGCTTGGGACAGCATCAGCCCCAGCATTTT.

The chain is built from TRBV4-1 and TRBJ1-5, with a tentative D call TRBD1 (5 bases). Germline CDR1 MGHRA, CDR2 YSYEKL. The CDR3 is made up of 15 amino acids. Trimming cost V 2 bases and J 4 bases, with 12 bases left between them. The CDR3 spells CASSQILDRNQPQHF. The CDR3 nucleotides are TGCGCCAGCAGCCAAATACTCGACAGAAATCAGCCCCAGCATTTT.

The gene calls are TRBV9 and TRBJ1-4, with a weak D call TRBD1 (5 bases). Germline V CDR1 and CDR2: SGDLS, YYNGEE. CDR3 length: 17 amino acids. V was shortened by 4 bases and J by 1 base, with 17 bases between the two germline ends. CDR3 loop: CASSLDTNPQTNEKLFF. CDR3 DNA sequence: TGTGCCAGCAGCTTGGACACGAATCCTCAAACTAATGAAAAACTGTTTTTT.

The V call is TRBV11-2, the J call TRBJ2-5, with D perhaps TRBD1 (6 bases). The J call is doubtful: the DNA matches TRBJ2-7 better. Germline values: CDR1 SGHAT, CDR2 FQNNGV. This CDR3 has 14 amino acids. The CDR3 region has the DNA TGTGCCAGCAGCAAACAGGGTGGAAATTACGAGCAGTACTTC. This codes for CASSKQGGNYEQYF.

A few counts support this clone. The rearrangement uses TRBV5-4 and TRBJ2-2; 7 bases map to TRBD1. Germline CDR1 reads SGHNT; CDR2 reads YYREEE (reference sequence). The CDR3 is made up of 13 amino acids. After removal of 3 bases from V and 4 bases from J, the junction contained 0 bases not matched to a gene. CDR3 region: CASSYRGTGELFF. The DNA of the CDR3 is TGTGCCAGCAGCTACAGGGGCACCGGGGAGCTGTTTTTT. Together with reference TRBV5-4 and TRBJ2-2, the CDR3 gives the full variable domain: ETGVTQSPTHLIKTRGQQVTLRCSSQSGHNTVSWYQQALGQGPQFIFQYYREEENGRGNFPPRFSGLQFPNYSSELNVNALELDDSALYLCASSYRGTGELFFGEGSRLTVL.

This clone appeared a single time. The chain joins TRBV18 to TRBJ2-7; TRBD2 is a possible D gene (6 bases). Germline assignment: CDR1 KGHSH and CDR2 LQKENI. This CDR3 has 13 amino acids. Trimming took 4 bases from V and 5 from J, leaving 12 bases between them. CDR3 nucleotide sequence: TGTGCCAGCTCACACCCTCTAGCGAACGAGCAGTACTTC. It codes for CASSHPLANEQYF.

The V gene is TRBV6-4, the J gene TRBJ1-2; the D gene is possibly TRBD1 (6 bases). V was clipped by 6 bases and J by 0 bases, with 17 bases between them. Germline CDR1 is MRHNA and CDR2 is SNTAGT. This CDR3 comprises 16 residues. CDR3 bases: TGTGCCAGCAGGTCCTCTAACAGGGTGTCTAACTATGGCTACACCTTC. It is translated as CASRSSNRVSNYGYTF.

The chain has TRBV15 and TRBJ2-2, with D maybe TRBD2 (5 bases). The CDR3 runs 13 residues. The germline V gene has CDR1 LNHNV and CDR2 YYDKDF (reference sequence). Trimming shortened V by 8 bases and J by 2 bases, and 9 bases separated the two germline ends. CDR3 nucleotides: TGTGCCACCCTGGAGGTAAACACCGGGGAGCTGTTTTTT. Translated: CATLEVNTGELFF.

This chain connects TRBV15 to TRBJ1-6; TRBD1 matches 10 bases. Per germline, CDR1 LNHNV and CDR2 YYDKDF (reference sequence). This CDR3 has 16 amino acids. V lost 8 bases to trimming and J lost 6 bases; unmatched junction nucleotides: 10. This CDR3 is CATSIGQGGGNSPLHF. The CDR3 DNA is TGTGCCACCTCTATCGGACAGGGGGGAGGTAATTCACCCCTCCACTTT.

This chain uses TRBV7-9 with TRBJ1-2; no clear D gene. The CDR3 runs 14 residues. Between the trimmed V and J ends, which lost 0 bases and 8 bases, there was a span of 13 bases. CDR1 is SEHNR and CDR2 is FQNEAQ in the germline V gene (reference sequence). In nucleotides, the CDR3 is TGTGCCAGCAGCTTAGCGTACAACGTACAAGGCTACACCTTC. As protein: CASSLAYNVQGYTF.

The chain employs TRBV7-2 and TRBJ2-7, with 7 bases aligning to TRBD2. The germline V gene encodes CDR1 SGHTA and CDR2 FQGNSA. The CDR3 is 15 residues long. J gave up 0 bases and V 3 bases, and 5 bases lay outside the gene matches. CDR3 amino acids: CASSLASGSSYEQYF. Written as DNA, the CDR3 is TGTGCCAGCAGCTTGGCTAGCGGAAGCTCCTACGAGCAGTACTTC. Full variable domain (missing parts from reference TRBV7-2 and TRBJ2-7): GAGVSQSPSNKVTEKGKDVELRCDPISGHTALYWYRQSLGQGLEFLIYFQGNSAPDKSGLPSDRFSAERTGGSVSTLTIQRTQQEDSAVYLCASSLASGSSYEQYFGPGTRLTVT.

This rearrangement joins TRBV4-3 to TRBJ1-4; D is unresolved. Trimming stripped 4 bases from V and 5 bases from J, with 14 bases between. This CDR3 is built from 15 residues. Germline loops: CDR1 LGHNA, CDR2 YSLEER. The DNA for the CDR3 is TGCGCCAGCAGCCCTGGGCAAGCAGAAAATGAAAAACTGTTTTTT. This gives the protein CASSPGQAENEKLFF.

The chain combines TRBV15 with TRBJ2-5, with D perhaps TRBD2 (5 bases). This CDR3 comprises 14 residues. The V gene's germline CDR1 is LNHNV and CDR2 YYDKDF (reference sequence). V lost 3 bases to trimming and J lost 4 bases, with 12 bases between them. The CDR3 loop reads CATSRAKRPETQYF. The CDR3, as DNA: TGTGCCACCAGCAGGGCGAAGCGGCCAGAGACCCAGTACTTC.

This clone was found once. V usage is TRBV7-6 and J usage is TRBJ1-2; 9 bases map to TRBD1. CDR1 and CDR2 (germline): SGHVS, FNYEAQ. There are 14 residues in the CDR3. Unmatched junction bases numbered 3, after V lost 3 bases and J lost 4 bases. The CDR3 nucleotides read TGTGCCAGCAGCTTCCTGACAGGGGGCTATGGCTACACCTTC. It specifies CASSFLTGGYGYTF.

This clone was detected only a few times. The chain recombines TRBV5-4 with TRBJ1-2; D is perhaps TRBD1 (5 bases). The V end was cut by 4 bases, the J end by 5 bases, with 15 bases between. Germline V gene data show CDR1 as SGHNT and CDR2 as YYREEE (reference sequence). The CDR3 loop spans 14 amino acids. The DNA of the CDR3 is TGTGCCAGCAGCACCGGGGGGACCCATTATGGCTACACCTTC. Its protein is CASSTGGTHYGYTF.

Only one count was recorded for this clone. The rearrangement links TRBV27 to TRBJ2-1; 13 bases match TRBD2. CDR1 is MNHEY and CDR2 is SMNVEV in the germline V gene (reference sequence). V lost 3 bases and J lost 6; bases outside the gene matches: 5. The CDR3 is 16 residues long. The CDR3 DNA reads as TGTGCCAGCAGTTTCTCGGGACTAGCGGGACCCAATGAGCAGTTCTTC. Residues: CASSFSGLAGPNEQFF.

The rearrangement uses TRBV12-5 and TRBJ2-2; 8 bases are a match to TRBD1. CDR3 length equals 16 residues. V was pared by 3 bases and J by 5 bases, with 8 bases of the junction left unmatched. Germline CDR1 reads LGHNT; CDR2 reads FRNRAP. CDR3 sequence (DNA): TGTGCTAGTGGTTTTCCGGACAGGGAATATACCGGGGAGCTGTTTTTT. This sequence encodes CASGFPDREYTGELFF.

This clone showed up just a few times. This rearrangement joins TRBV9 to TRBJ2-3, with 10 bases identical to TRBD2. Looked up from germline, CDR1 is SGDLS and CDR2 is YYNGEE. The CDR3 has 15 amino acids. After removal of 1 base from V and 1 base from J, the junction contained 0 bases not matched to a gene. CDR3 nucleotides: TGTGCCAGCAGCGTACTAGCGGGGGGCACAGATACGCAGTATTTT. Encoded protein: CASSVLAGGTDTQYF. Together with reference TRBV9 and TRBJ2-3, the CDR3 gives the full variable domain: DSGVTQTPKHLITATGQRVTLRCSPRSGDLSVYWYQQSLDQGLQFLIQYYNGEERAKGNILERFSAQQFPDLHSELNLSSLELGDSALYFCASSVLAGGTDTQYFGPGTRLTVL.

The chain uses TRBV6-6 and TRBJ2-5; 7 nucleotides match TRBD1. There are 15 residues in the CDR3. J was trimmed by 5 bases and V by 6 bases; bases with no gene match: 12. The germline gives CDR1 MNHNY, CDR2 SVGAGI (reference sequence). For the CDR3, the DNA is TGTGCCAGCAGCGCCGGGACAGTGGGCGGGGAGACCCAGTACTTC. Its protein product is CASSAGTVGGETQYF.

Only a few counts were recorded for this clone. The identical CDR3 is also encoded by other nucleotide sequences in the sample. CDR3 DNA: TGTGCCAGCAGCTTAGACTTAAGCGAAGAGACCCAGTACTTC. It encodes CASSLDLSEETQYF. The rearrangement joins TRBV5-4 to TRBJ2-5; D is unclear. The CDR3 is 14 amino acids. Germline V gene data show CDR1 as SGHNT and CDR2 as YYREEE (reference sequence). The germline V and J ends were trimmed by 2 bases and 3 bases, with 11 bases remaining between them.

The chain is built from TRBV30 and TRBJ2-5; D gene ambiguous. Germline V gene lookup returns CDR1 GTSNPN and CDR2 SVGIG (reference sequence). The CDR3 runs 17 residues. V shed 1 base and J shed 0 bases, with 18 bases lying between them. This chain's CDR3 is CAWSELPVDTYQETQYF. CDR3 DNA: TGTGCCTGGAGTGAACTCCCAGTCGACACGTACCAAGAGACCCAGTACTTC.

The chain employs TRBV2 and TRBJ1-4, with 9 bases aligning to TRBD1. CDR1 SNHLY and CDR2 FYNNEI come from the germline V gene. With 7 bases clipped from V and 8 bases from J, the junction kept 5 bases outside the gene matches. This CDR3 contains 13 residues. In DNA form, the CDR3 reads TGTGCCAGCAAGACAGGGGGTCAGGAAAAACTGTTTTTT. It translates to CASKTGGQEKLFF.

J is TRBJ1-2 and V is TRBV4-3, with 8 bases that match TRBD1. V was clipped by 4 bases and J by 2 bases; unmatched bases: 3. Germline-derived CDR1 and CDR2 are LGHNA and YSLEER. The CDR3 has 14 residues. CDR3 amino acids: CASSPQGGNYGYTF. CDR3 nucleotide sequence: TGCGCCAGCAGCCCACAGGGGGGAAACTATGGCTACACCTTC.

The chain couples TRBV23-1 to TRBJ2-7; D gene unclear. TRBV23-1 is flagged as an ORF with uncertain function. The CDR3 loop spans 14 amino acids. The germline V and J ends were trimmed by 0 bases and 3 bases, with 9 bases remaining between them. DNA of the CDR3: TGCGCCAGCAGTCAATCGGCAGGCCGCTACGAGCAGTACTTC. Protein: CASSQSAGRYEQYF.

J is TRBJ2-1 and V is TRBV6-1; D gene uncertain. The CDR3 sequence is 14 residues long. The V gene lost 8 bases and the J gene lost 1 base, with 12 bases spanning the gap. CDR1 and CDR2 from the germline V gene are MNHNS and SASEGT. This chain's CDR3 is CASRGPWSYNEQFF. The CDR3 DNA sequence: TGTGCCAGCCGTGGGCCGTGGTCCTACAATGAGCAGTTCTTC.

This clone was picked up a small number of times. J is TRBJ2-2 and V is TRBV5-1; tentatively, D is TRBD2 (6 bases). The CDR3 consists of 14 residues. Trimming left V 1 base short and J 5 bases short, with 9 bases between. Germline V gene lookup returns CDR1 SGHRS and CDR2 YFSETQ. The CDR3 loop is CASSLPGETGELFF. The CDR3 nucleotides read TGCGCCAGCAGCTTGCCGGGAGAAACCGGGGAGCTGTTTTTT.